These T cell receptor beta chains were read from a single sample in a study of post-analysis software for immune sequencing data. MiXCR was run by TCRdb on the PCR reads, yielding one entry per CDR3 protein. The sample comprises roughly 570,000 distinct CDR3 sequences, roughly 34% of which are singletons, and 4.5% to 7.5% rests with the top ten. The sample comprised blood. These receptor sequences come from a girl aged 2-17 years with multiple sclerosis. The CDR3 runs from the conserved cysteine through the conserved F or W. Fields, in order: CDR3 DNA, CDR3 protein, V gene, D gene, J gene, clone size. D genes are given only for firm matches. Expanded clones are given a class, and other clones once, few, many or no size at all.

TGCGCCAGCAGCTCGTGGGGCAGCACCGATGAGCAGTTCTTC,CASSSWGSTDEQFF,TRBV5-1,-,TRBJ2-1,few
TGTGCCAGCAGCTTAGTGCGCGGGAGGGTAAGCTCCTACGAGCAGTACTTC,CASSLVRGRVSSYEQYF,TRBV7-2,TRBD2,TRBJ2-7,-
TGTGCCAGCCACAGGGGACCCGGTGAGACCCAGTACTTC,CASHRGPGETQYF,TRBV6-5,TRBD1,TRBJ2-5,many
TGTGCCAGCAGCCAAGATGAGCCCAGGGCTAGCTCTGGGGCCAACGTCCTGACTTTC,CASSQDEPRASSGANVLTF,TRBV4-2,-,TRBJ2-6,few
TGCAGTGCTAGAATCCCCACCCGGGGCGGTGAGACCCAGTACTTC,CSARIPTRGGETQYF,TRBV20-1,-,TRBJ2-5,few
TGCAGCGTTGTAACAGGGGAAGGTGGCTACACCTTC,CSVVTGEGGYTF,TRBV29-1,TRBD1,TRBJ1-2,-
TGCAGTCCCGGGGGGTTAGGCAATGAGCAGTTCTTC,CSPGGLGNEQFF,TRBV20-1,TRBD2,TRBJ2-1,few
TGTGCCAGCAGCCGACTAGCGGGGGGCAGCAATGAGCAGTTCTTC,CASSRLAGGSNEQFF,TRBV2,TRBD2,TRBJ2-1,-
TGTGCCATCAGGAACGGGACTAGCGGACAAGAGACCCAGTACTTC,CAIRNGTSGQETQYF,TRBV10-3,TRBD2,TRBJ2-5,many
TGCAGTGCGTGTCCCCTGGCGTTAGCGGGGGGGCGACAAGAGACCCAGTACTTC,CSACPLALAGGRQETQYF,TRBV20-1,TRBD2,TRBJ2-5,-
TGCAGCGCCAAAAAGGAAGAGACCCAGTACTTC,CSAKKEETQYF,TRBV29-1,-,TRBJ2-5,-
TGTGCCAGCAGCGTAGATTGGACCATGAACACTGAAGCTTTCTTT,CASSVDWTMNTEAFF,TRBV9,-,TRBJ1-1,-
TGTACCAGCAGCTTAGATACAAGCACAGATACGCAGTATTTT,CTSSLDTSTDTQYF,TRBV11-2,-,TRBJ2-3,-
TGTGCCAGCAGTTTAGGGGGACCTGCGGGCAGAGAGACCCAGTACTTC,CASSLGGPAGRETQYF,TRBV27,-,TRBJ2-5,few
TGCGCCAGCAGCTTGGAGGGCACAGGGCTCGGGGCCAACGTCCTGACTTTC,CASSLEGTGLGANVLTF,TRBV5-1,-,TRBJ2-6,-
TGTGCCAGCTCAGGAACAGGGTCCGGGGCCAACGTCCTGACTTTC,CASSGTGSGANVLTF,TRBV18,-,TRBJ2-6,few
TGTGCCATCAGTGATGCCGGCGGGAGCTCCTACAATGAGCAGTTCTTC,CAISDAGGSSYNEQFF,TRBV10-3,TRBD2,TRBJ2-1,many
TGCAGTGCTGCCGGAAACTCCCAAGAGACCCAGTACTTC,CSAAGNSQETQYF,TRBV20-1,-,TRBJ2-5,-
TGTGCCAGCAGCCAAGACCCCTCTAGCGGGGGATTCAGCACAGATACGCAGTATTTT,CASSQDPSSGGFSTDTQYF,TRBV4-2,TRBD2,TRBJ2-3,-
TGTGCCAGCAGCCTGGGACAGACAGAGACCCAGTACTTC,CASSLGQTETQYF,TRBV7-9,TRBD1,TRBJ2-5,few
TGCAGTGCTTCTCGGACAGGGGGCCTCAATGAGCAGTTCTTC,CSASRTGGLNEQFF,TRBV20-1,TRBD1,TRBJ2-1,-
TGTGCCAGCAGATGGACAGGGGCTGCTGAAGCTTTCTTT,CASRWTGAAEAFF,TRBV7-9,TRBD1,TRBJ1-1,-
TGTGCCACCAGTGATTTGGCTAGCGGGGACCCCTACAATGAGCAGTTCTTC,CATSDLASGDPYNEQFF,TRBV24-1,TRBD2,TRBJ2-1,once
TGTGCCAGCAGCTTAGAATTTGGCGCTGAAGCTTTCTTT,CASSLEFGAEAFF,TRBV7-6,-,TRBJ1-1,few
TGCGCCAGCAGCTTGTTTGCTGCTAACTATGGCTACACCTTC,CASSLFAANYGYTF,TRBV5-1,-,TRBJ1-2,few
TGTGCCAGCAGTGAACTTTCACCCCTCCACTTT,CASSELSPLHF,TRBV6-1,-,TRBJ1-6,-
TGTGCCAGCAGTTACTCAGGCCAGTGGGAAGCTTTCTTT,CASSYSGQWEAFF,TRBV6-2/TRBV6-3,-,TRBJ1-1,-
TGTGCCAGCAGCCGAGGAGGGACAGGGGGGAACTATGGCTACACCTTC,CASSRGGTGGNYGYTF,TRBV6-5,TRBD1,TRBJ1-2,few
TGTGCCGGCTCACCTTTGGCCCCCCCCGAAGGCCAGTACTTC,CAGSPLAPPEGQYF,TRBV18,-,TRBJ2-5,-
TGTGCCAGCAGCTTAAGTAGCCGAGAGACCCAGTACTTC,CASSLSSRETQYF,TRBV7-3,-,TRBJ2-5,-
TGTGCCAGCAGCGTAAGCGGGGGGGCCGGGGAAGAGACCCAGTACTTC,CASSVSGGAGEETQYF,TRBV9,TRBD2,TRBJ2-5,-
TGTGCCAGCAGCTTATGGGACAGGGAGGCCTATGGCTACACCTTC,CASSLWDREAYGYTF,TRBV5-6,TRBD1,TRBJ1-2,-
TGTGCCAGCAGCCGGGACAGGGGTTATGAAAAACTGTTTTTT,CASSRDRGYEKLFF,TRBV7-2,TRBD1,TRBJ1-4,many
TGCAGCGTTGTGCAGGGGATCTACGAGCAGTACTTC,CSVVQGIYEQYF,TRBV29-1,-,TRBJ2-7,-
TGTGCCAGCAGTCAGGACCTGCTAGAAAAACTGTTTTTT,CASSQDLLEKLFF,TRBV12-3/TRBV12-4,-,TRBJ1-4,-
TGTGCCAGCAGCCCAAGTCCTATAGCGGGGCGTCACAATGAGCAGTTCTTC,CASSPSPIAGRHNEQFF,TRBV6-1,TRBD2,TRBJ2-1,-
TGCAGCGTTGACGGGGGCAGGGAACCTAACTATGGCTACACCTTC,CSVDGGREPNYGYTF,TRBV29-1,-,TRBJ1-2,-
TGCGCCAGCAGCCTGACAGGGGAGAGCCCTTACAATGAGCAGTACTTC,CASSLTGESPYNEQYF,TRBV5-1,TRBD1,TRBJ2-7,-
TGTGCCAGCAGCTTGCTCCGGACAGGGGGCTACGAGCAGTACTTC,CASSLLRTGGYEQYF,TRBV5-5,TRBD1,TRBJ2-7,few
TGTGCCAGCGCTAGGGACAGGGGCTCTGGCTACACCTTC,CASARDRGSGYTF,TRBV3-1,TRBD1,TRBJ1-2,few
TGTGCCAGCAGTCGTGGAAGGTCCCTCGATGGCTACACCTTC,CASSRGRSLDGYTF,TRBV6-5,-,TRBJ1-2,-
TGCGCCAGCAGCTTCGGACTAGCGGCCCGAGTAGGAGAGACCCAGTACTTC,CASSFGLAARVGETQYF,TRBV5-1,TRBD2,TRBJ2-5,-
TGTGCCAGCAGCCAAGTCCAGCGGGGGGGCCCCGGTGAGCAGTTCTTC,CASSQVQRGGPGEQFF,TRBV4-2,TRBD2,TRBJ2-1,-
TGTGCCAGCAGTTACAGGGGGGGCCGGAATGGCTACACCTTC,CASSYRGGRNGYTF,TRBV6-6,-,TRBJ1-2,-
TGCGCCAGCAGCTCGCCTGGGGGGGCAGATACGCAGTATTTT,CASSSPGGADTQYF,TRBV5-1,TRBD2,TRBJ2-3,-
TGTGCCAGCAGTTTATCCCAAGGCACAGATACGCAGTATTTT,CASSLSQGTDTQYF,TRBV27,-,TRBJ2-3,-
TGTGCCAGCAGTTACACGGGGGGCACAAACACTGAAGCTTTCTTT,CASSYTGGTNTEAFF,TRBV6-5,-,TRBJ1-1,-
TGTGCCACCAGCCGCCGAGTAGGGAGTACAAGCTCCTACGAGCAGTACTTC,CATSRRVGSTSSYEQYF,TRBV15,-,TRBJ2-7,-
TGCAGTGCTAGGGTGAACCCCGGGGGGGAAAAACAAGAGACCCAGTACTTC,CSARVNPGGEKQETQYF,TRBV20-1,TRBD2,TRBJ2-5,-
TGCGCCAGCAGCGATAGCGGGGCTTACAATGAGCAGTTCTTC,CASSDSGAYNEQFF,TRBV5-1,TRBD2,TRBJ2-1,-
TGCAGCGTCGCGTGGGACCAAGCTTTCTTT,CSVAWDQAFF,TRBV29-1,-,TRBJ1-1,-
TGTGCCAGCGGCCAACCGCCGGGACTAGCGTCCTCCCAAGAGACCCAGTACTTC,CASGQPPGLASSQETQYF,TRBV3-1,TRBD2,TRBJ2-5,-
TGTGCCAGCAGCTTATACCAGGGGAACACTGAAGCTTTCTTT,CASSLYQGNTEAFF,TRBV13,-,TRBJ1-1,once
TGCAGTGCCAGCCCCACCCCGGGGGGGCGAAATGAGCAGTTCTTC,CSASPTPGGRNEQFF,TRBV20-1,TRBD2,TRBJ2-1,-
TGTGCCAGCAGCCCCTCCAGCGGGGGGTTCTACAATGAGCAGTTCTTC,CASSPSSGGFYNEQFF,TRBV2,TRBD2,TRBJ2-1,many
TGTGCCAGCAGCTTGACGTCGGTGGGATCTCTGAATGAGCAGTTCTTC,CASSLTSVGSLNEQFF,TRBV11-2,-,TRBJ2-1,few
TGTGCCATCAGTGAGTCCAGGGGCGCAGCTAACTATGGCTACACCTTC,CAISESRGAANYGYTF,TRBV10-3,-,TRBJ1-2,-